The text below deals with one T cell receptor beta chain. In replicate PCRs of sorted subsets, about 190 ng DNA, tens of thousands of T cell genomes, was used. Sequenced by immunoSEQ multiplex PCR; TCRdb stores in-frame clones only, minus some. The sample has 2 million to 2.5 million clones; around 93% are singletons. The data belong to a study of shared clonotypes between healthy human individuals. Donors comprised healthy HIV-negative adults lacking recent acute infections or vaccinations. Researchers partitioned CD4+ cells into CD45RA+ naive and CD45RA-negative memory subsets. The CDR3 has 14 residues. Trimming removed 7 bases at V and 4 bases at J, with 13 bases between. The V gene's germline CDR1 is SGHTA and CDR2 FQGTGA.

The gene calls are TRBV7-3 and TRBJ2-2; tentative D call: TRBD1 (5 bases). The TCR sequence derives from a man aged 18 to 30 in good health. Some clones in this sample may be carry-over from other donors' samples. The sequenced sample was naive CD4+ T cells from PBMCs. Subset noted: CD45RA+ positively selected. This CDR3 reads CASTLEGATGELFF. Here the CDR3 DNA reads TGTGCCAGCACCCTAGAAGGGGCCACCGGGGAGCTGTTTTTT.